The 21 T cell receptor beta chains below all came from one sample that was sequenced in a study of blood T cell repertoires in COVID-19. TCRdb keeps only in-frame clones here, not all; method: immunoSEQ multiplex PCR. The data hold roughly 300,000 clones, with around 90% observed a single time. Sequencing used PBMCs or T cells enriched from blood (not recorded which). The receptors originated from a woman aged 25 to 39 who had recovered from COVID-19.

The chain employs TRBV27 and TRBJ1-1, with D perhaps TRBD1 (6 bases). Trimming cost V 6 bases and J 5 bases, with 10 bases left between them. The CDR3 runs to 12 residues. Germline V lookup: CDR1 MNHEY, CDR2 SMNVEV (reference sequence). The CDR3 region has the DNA TGTGCCAGCAGGGGAGGGGGGACTGAAGCTTTCTTT. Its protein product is CASRGGGTEAFF.

CDR3 coding DNA: TGTGCCAGCAGTTACTCCGTCCCCGGCGAGCAGTACTTC. It specifies CASSYSVPGEQYF. J is TRBJ2-7 and V is TRBV6-5; D remains unclear. With 0 bases removed from V and 6 bases from J, the gap between germline ends came to 9 bases. The CDR3 consists of 13 residues. Germline-derived CDR1 and CDR2 are MNHEY and SVGAGI.

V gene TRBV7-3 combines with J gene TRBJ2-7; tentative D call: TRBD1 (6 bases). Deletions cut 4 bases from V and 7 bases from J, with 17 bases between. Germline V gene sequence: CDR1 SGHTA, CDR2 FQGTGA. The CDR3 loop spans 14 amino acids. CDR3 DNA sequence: TGTGCCAGCAGCTCCATCCATGGGACAATTGAGCAGTACTTC. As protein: CASSSIHGTIEQYF.

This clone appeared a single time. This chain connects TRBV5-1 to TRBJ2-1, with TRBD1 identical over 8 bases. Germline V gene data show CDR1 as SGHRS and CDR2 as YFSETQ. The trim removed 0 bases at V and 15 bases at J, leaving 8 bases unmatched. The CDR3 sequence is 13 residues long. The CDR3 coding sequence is TGCGCCAGCAGCTTGGAAGTAGGACAGGGACGGTTCTTC. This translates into CASSLEVGQGRFF.

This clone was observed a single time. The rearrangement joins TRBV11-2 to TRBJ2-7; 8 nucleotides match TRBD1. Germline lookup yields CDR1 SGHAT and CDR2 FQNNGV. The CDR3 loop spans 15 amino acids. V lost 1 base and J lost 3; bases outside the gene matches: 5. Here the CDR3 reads CASSLVGTGSYEQYF. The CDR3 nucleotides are TGTGCCAGCAGCTTAGTCGGGACAGGCAGCTACGAGCAGTACTTC.

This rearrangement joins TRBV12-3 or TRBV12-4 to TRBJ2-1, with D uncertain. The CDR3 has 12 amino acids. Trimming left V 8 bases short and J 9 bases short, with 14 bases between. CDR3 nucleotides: TGTGCCAGCGCGATTGCGTTCTTTGAGCAGTTCTTC. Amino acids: CASAIAFFEQFF.

The CDR3 here is CASRDRGRTEAFF. In DNA form, the CDR3 reads TGTGCCTCCAGGGACAGGGGGAGGACTGAAGCTTTCTTT. The chain has TRBV7-8 and TRBJ1-1; 11 bases are a match to TRBD1. The CDR3 loop spans 13 amino acids. Trimming at V came to 11 bases and at J to 5 bases, leaving 7 bases not matched to a gene. The germline V gene encodes CDR1 SGHVS and CDR2 FQNEAQ.

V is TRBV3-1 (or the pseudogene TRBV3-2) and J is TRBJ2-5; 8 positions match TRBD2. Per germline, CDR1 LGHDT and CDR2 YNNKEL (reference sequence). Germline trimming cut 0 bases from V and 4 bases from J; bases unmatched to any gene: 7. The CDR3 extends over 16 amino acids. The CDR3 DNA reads TGTGCCAGCAGCCAAGAGAGGCAGCGGGGGTTAGAGACCCAGTACTTC. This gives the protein CASSQERQRGLETQYF.

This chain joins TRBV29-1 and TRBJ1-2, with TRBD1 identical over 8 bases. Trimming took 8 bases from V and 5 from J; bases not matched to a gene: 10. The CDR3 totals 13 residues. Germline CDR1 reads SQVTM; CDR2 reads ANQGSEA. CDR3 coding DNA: TGCAGCACCAAGGACAGGGCCTGGTATGGCTACACCTTC. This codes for CSTKDRAWYGYTF.

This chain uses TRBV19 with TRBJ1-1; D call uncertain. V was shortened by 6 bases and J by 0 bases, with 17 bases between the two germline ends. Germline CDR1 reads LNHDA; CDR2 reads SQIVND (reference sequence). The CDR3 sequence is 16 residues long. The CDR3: CASSSASKVMNTEAFF. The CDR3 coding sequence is TGTGCCAGTAGCTCAGCGAGTAAGGTCATGAACACTGAAGCTTTCTTT. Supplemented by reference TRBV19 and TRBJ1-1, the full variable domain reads DGGITQSPKYLFRKEGQNVTLSCEQNLNHDAMYWYRQDPGQGLRLIYYSQIVNDFQKGDIAEGYSVSREKKESFPLTVTSAQKNPTAFYLCASSSASKVMNTEAFFGQGTRLTVV.

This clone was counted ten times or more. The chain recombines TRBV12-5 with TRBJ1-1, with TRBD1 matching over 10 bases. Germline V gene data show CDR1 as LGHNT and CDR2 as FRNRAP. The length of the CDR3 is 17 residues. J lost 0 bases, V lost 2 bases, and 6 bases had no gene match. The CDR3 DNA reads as TGTGCTAGTGGTTTGTCCCGACAGGGGGCCATGAACACTGAAGCTTTCTTT. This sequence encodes CASGLSRQGAMNTEAFF.

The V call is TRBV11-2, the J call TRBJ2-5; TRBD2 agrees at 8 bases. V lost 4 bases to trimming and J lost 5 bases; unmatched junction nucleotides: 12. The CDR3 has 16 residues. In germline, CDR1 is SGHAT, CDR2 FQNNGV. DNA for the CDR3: TGTGCCAGCAGCTCCCACCGGGGGGGGCGCGGGGAGACCCAGTACTTC. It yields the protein CASSSHRGGRGETQYF.

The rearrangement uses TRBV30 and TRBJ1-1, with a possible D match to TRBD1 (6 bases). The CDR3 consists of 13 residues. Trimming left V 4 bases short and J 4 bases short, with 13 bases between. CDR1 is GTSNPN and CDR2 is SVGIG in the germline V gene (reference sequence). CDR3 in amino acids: CAWITGWGTEAFF. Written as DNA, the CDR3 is TGTGCCTGGATCACAGGGTGGGGCACTGAAGCTTTCTTT. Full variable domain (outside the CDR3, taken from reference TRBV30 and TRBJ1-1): SQTIHQWPATLVQPVGSPLSLECTVEGTSNPNLYWYRQAAGRGLQLLFYSVGIGQISSEVPQNLSASRPQDRQFILSSKKLLLSDSGFYLCAWITGWGTEAFFGQGTRLTVV.

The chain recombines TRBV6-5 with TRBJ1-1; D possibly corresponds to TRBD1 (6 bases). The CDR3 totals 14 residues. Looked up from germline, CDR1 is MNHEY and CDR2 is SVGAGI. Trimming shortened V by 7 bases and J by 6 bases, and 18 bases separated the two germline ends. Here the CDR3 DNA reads TGTGCCAGCACCAAAACAGGGTTCGGCTCTGAAGCTTTCTTT. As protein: CASTKTGFGSEAFF.

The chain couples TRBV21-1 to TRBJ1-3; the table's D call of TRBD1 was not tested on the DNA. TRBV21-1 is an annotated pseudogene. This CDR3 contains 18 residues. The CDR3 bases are TGTGCCAGCAGCAAAGCGCTTTTGTGGACACCTTCTGGAAACACCATATATTTT. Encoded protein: CASSKALLWTPSGNTIYF.

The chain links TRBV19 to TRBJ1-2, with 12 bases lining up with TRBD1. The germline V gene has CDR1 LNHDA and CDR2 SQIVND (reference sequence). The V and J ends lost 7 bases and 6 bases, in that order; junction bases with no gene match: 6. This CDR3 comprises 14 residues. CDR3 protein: CASKGTGGWDGYTF. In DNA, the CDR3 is TGTGCCAGTAAGGGGACAGGGGGCTGGGATGGCTACACCTTC.

CDR3 protein: CASRGPGQEHQPQHF. CDR3 DNA sequence: TGTGCCAGCAGAGGTCCGGGACAGGAACATCAGCCCCAGCATTTT. The V call is TRBV9, the J call TRBJ1-5, with 8 nucleotides matching TRBD1. The CDR3 is 15 residues long. V lost 5 bases, J lost 5 bases, and 9 bases stayed unmatched. Germline CDR1 reads SGDLS; CDR2 reads YYNGEE.

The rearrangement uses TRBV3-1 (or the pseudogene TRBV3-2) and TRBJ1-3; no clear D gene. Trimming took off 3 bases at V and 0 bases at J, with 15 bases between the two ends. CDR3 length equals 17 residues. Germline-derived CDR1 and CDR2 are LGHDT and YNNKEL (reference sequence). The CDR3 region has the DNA TGTGCCAGCAGCCAGCCCCTTACACCAAGCTCTGGAAACACCATATATTTT. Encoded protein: CASSQPLTPSSGNTIYF.

The CDR3 nucleotides read TGTGCCAGCAGCCCGACCCGGACAGGTCGTGGCTACACCTTC. Its protein product is CASSPTRTGRGYTF. The chain combines TRBV5-6 with TRBJ1-2; 7 bases agree with TRBD1. CDR3 length: 14 amino acids. V shed 4 bases and J 7 bases; nucleotides not matched to a gene: 10. CDR1 and CDR2 (germline): SGHDT, YYEEEE.

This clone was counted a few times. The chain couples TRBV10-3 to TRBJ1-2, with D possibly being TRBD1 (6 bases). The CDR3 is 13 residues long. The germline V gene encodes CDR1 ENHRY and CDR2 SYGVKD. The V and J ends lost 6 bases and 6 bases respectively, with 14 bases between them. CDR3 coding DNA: TGTGCCATCAGAGAGGGGGGGGCGGATGGCTACACCTTC. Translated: CAIREGGADGYTF.

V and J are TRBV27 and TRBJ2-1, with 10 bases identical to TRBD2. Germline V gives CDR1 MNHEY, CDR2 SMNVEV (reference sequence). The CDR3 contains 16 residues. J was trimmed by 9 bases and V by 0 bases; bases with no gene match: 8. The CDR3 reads CASSLSTLAGSGEQFF. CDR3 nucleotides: TGTGCCAGCAGTTTATCGACACTAGCGGGGTCAGGTGAGCAGTTCTTC.